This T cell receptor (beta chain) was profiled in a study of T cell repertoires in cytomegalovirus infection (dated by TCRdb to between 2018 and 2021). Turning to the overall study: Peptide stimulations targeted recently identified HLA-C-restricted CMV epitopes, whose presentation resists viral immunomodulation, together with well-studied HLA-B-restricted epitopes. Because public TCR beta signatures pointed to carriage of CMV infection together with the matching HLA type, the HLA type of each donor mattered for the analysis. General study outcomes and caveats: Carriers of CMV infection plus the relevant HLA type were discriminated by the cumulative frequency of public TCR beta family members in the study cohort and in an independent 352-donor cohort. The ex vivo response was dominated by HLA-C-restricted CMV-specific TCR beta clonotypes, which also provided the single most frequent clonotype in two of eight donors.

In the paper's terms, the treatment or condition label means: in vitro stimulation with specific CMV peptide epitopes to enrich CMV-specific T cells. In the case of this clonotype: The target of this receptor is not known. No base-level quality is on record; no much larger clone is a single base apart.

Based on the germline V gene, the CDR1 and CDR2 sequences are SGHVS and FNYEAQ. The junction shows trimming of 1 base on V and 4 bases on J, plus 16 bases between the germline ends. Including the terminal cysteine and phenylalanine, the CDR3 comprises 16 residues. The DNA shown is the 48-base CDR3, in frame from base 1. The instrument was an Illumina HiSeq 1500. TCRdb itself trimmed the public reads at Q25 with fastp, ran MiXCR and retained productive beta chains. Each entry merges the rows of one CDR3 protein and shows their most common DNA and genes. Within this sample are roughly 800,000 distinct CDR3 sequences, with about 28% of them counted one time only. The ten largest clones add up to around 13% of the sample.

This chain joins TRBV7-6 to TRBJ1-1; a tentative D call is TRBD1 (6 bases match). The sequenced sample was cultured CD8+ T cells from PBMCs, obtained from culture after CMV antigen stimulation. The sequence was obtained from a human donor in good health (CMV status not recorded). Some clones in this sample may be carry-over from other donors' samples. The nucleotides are TGTGCCAGCAGCTTAGTCGGGTTTCCAGGGGCCACTGAAGCTTTCTTT. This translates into CASSLVGFPGATEAFF.